The 2 T cell receptor beta chains below all came from one sample that was sequenced in a study of blood T cell repertoires in COVID-19. Profiled with immunoSEQ multiplex PCR; TCRdb holds only in-frame clones, not every one. The data contain about 58,000 clones, about 88% of them singletons. The specimen was peripheral blood. All receptors come from a woman in her seventies with active COVID-19.

This rearrangement joins TRBV5-4 to TRBJ1-1; TRBD1 agrees at 8 bases. There are 16 residues in the CDR3. Germline loops: CDR1 SGHNT, CDR2 YYREEE (reference sequence). The trim removed 4 bases at V and 1 base at J, leaving 9 bases unmatched. The DNA for the CDR3 is TGTGCCAGCAGCCTCCCAGGGGGCGGTAGGAACACTGAAGCTTTCTTT. This sequence encodes CASSLPGGGRNTEAFF.

The chain joins TRBV4-2 to TRBJ2-7, with a possible D match to TRBD2 (5 bases). V was clipped by 0 bases and J by 2 bases, with 11 bases between them. Per the germline V gene, CDR1 is LGHNA and CDR2 is YNFKEQ. The CDR3 is 15 amino acids. This CDR3 is CASSQDQRSAYEQYF. In DNA, the CDR3 is TGTGCCAGCAGCCAAGACCAGCGGTCCGCCTACGAGCAGTACTTC.